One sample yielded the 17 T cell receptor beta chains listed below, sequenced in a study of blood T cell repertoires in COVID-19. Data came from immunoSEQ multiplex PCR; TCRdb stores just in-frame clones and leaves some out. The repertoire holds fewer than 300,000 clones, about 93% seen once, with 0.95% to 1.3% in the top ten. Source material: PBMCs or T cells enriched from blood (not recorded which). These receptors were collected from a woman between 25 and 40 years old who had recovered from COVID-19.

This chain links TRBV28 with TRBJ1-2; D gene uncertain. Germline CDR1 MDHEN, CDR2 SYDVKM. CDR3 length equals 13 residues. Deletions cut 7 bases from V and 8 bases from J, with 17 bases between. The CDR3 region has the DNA TGTGCCAGCACCGCACCGGAAGGAGAAGGCTACACCTTC. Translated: CASTAPEGEGYTF.

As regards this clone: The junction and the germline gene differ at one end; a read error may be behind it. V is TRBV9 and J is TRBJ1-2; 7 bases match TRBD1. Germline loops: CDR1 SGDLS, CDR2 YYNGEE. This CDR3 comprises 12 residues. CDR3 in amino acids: CASSGDSSKISF. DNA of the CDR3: TGTGCCAGCAGTGGGGACAGCTCCAAGATCTCCTTC.

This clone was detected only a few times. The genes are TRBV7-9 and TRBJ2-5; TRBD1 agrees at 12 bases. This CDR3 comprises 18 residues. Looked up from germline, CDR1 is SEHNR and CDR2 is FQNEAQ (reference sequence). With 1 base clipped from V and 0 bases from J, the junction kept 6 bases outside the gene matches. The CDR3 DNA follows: TGTGCCAGCAGCTTAGAGGGACAGGGGGCTGTGCACCAAGAGACCCAGTACTTC. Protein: CASSLEGQGAVHQETQYF.

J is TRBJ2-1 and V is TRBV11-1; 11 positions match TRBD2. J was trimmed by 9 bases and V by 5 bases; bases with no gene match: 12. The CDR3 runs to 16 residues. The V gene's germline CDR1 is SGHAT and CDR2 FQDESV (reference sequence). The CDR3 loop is CASSPWLAGGPSEQFF. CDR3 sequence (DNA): TGTGCCAGCAGCCCCTGGTTAGCGGGAGGGCCTAGTGAGCAGTTCTTC.

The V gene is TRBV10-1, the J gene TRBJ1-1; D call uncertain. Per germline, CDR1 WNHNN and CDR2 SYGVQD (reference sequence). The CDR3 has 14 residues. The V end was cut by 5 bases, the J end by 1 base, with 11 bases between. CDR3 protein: CASSITVGNTEAFF. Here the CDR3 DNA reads TGCGCCAGCAGTATTACAGTGGGGAACACTGAAGCTTTCTTT.

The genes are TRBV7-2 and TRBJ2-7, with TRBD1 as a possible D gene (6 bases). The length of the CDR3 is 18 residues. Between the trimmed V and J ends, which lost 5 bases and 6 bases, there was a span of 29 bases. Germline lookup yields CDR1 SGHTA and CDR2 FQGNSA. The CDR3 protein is CASSPGVVAWVFKGEQYF. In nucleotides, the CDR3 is TGTGCCAGCAGCCCAGGGGTTGTAGCGTGGGTCTTTAAGGGCGAGCAGTACTTC.

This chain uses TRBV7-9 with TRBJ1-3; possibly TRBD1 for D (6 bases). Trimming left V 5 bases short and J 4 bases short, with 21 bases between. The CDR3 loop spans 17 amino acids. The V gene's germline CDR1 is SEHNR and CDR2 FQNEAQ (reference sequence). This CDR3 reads CASSTPKGGREGNTIYF. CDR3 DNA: TGTGCCAGCAGCACCCCCAAGGGGGGGAGGGAAGGAAACACCATATATTTT. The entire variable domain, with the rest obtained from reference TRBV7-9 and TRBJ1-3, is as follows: DTGVSQNPRHKITKRGQNVTFRCDPISEHNRLYWYRQTLGQGPEFLTYFQNEAQLEKSRLLSDRFSAERPKGSFSTLEIQRTEQGDSAMYLCASSTPKGGREGNTIYFGEGSWLTVV.

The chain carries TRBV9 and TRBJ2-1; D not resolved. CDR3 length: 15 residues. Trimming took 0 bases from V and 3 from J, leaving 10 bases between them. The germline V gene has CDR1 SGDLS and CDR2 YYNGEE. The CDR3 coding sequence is TGTGCCAGCAGCGTAGAACTTCAAGTCTACAATGAGCAGTTCTTC. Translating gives CASSVELQVYNEQFF.

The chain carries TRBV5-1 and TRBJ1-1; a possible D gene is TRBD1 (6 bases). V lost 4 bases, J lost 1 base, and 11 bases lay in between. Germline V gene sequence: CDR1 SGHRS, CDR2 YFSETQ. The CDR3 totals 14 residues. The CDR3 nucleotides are TGCGCCAGCAGCCTGGAGGGACAGAACACTGAAGCTTTCTTT. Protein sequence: CASSLEGQNTEAFF. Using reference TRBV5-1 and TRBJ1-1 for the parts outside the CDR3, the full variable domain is KAGVTQTPRYLIKTRGQQVTLSCSPISGHRSVSWYQQTPGQGLQFLFEYFSETQRNKGNFPGRFSGRQFSNSRSEMNVSTLELGDSALYLCASSLEGQNTEAFFGQGTRLTVV.

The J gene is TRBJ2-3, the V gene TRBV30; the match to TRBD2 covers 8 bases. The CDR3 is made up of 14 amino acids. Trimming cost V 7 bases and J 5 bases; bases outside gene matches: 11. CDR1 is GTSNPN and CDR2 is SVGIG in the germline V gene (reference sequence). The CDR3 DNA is TGTGCCTCGGGTTGGGCGGGAGGTGTAGATACGCAGTATTTT. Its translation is CASGWAGGVDTQYF.

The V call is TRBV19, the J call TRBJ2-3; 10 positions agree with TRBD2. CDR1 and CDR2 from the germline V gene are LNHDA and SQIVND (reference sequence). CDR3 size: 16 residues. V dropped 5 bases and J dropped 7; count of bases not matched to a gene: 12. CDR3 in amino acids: CASSPRSSGSVNTQYF. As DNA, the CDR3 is TGTGCCAGTAGTCCCCGTTCTAGCGGGAGTGTCAATACGCAGTATTTT.

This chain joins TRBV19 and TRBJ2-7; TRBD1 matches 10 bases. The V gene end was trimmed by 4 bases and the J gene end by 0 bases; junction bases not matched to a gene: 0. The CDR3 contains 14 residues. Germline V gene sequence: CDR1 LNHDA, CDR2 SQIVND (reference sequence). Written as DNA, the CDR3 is TGTGCCAGTAGTAGGACAGGGGGCTCCTACGAGCAGTACTTC. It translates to CASSRTGGSYEQYF.

CDR3 DNA: TGTGCCAGCAGTTTAGGAGCTGAAAAGACCCAGTACTTC. It is translated as CASSLGAEKTQYF. This chain connects TRBV27 to TRBJ2-5; D gene unclear. The germline CDR1 and CDR2 sequences are MNHEY and SMNVEV (reference sequence). The V end lost 2 bases, the J end lost 6 bases, and 10 bases lay between the germline ends. The CDR3 is 13 residues long.

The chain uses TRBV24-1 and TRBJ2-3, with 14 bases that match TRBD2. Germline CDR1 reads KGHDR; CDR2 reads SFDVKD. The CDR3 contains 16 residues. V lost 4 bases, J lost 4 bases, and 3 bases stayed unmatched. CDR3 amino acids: CATSEAGLAGADTQYF. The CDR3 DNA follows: TGTGCCACCAGTGAAGCGGGACTAGCGGGAGCAGATACGCAGTATTTT.

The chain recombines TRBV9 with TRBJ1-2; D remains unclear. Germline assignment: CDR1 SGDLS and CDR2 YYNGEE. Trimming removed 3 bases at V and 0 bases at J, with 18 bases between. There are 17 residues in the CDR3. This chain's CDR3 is CASSGRITPHSNYGYTF. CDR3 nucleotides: TGTGCCAGCAGCGGCAGGATTACACCCCACTCTAACTATGGCTACACCTTC.

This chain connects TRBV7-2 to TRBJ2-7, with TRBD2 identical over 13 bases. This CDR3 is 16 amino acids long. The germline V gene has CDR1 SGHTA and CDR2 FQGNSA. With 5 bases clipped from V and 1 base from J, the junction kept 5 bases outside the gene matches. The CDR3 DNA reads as TGTGCCAGCAGCGGACTAGCGGGAGTCCTATCCTACGAGCAGTACTTC. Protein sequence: CASSGLAGVLSYEQYF.

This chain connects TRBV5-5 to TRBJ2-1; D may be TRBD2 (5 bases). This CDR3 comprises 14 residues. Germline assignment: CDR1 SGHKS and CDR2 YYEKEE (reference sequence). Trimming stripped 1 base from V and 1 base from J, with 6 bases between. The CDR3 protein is CASSLRESYNEQFF. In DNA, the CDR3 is TGTGCCAGCAGCTTGAGGGAGTCCTACAATGAGCAGTTCTTC.